A single sample gave rise to the 12 T cell receptor beta chains below, sequenced in a study of T cells after yellow fever vaccination (dated by TCRdb to the late 2010s). To prepare the library, 5' RACE was applied. Sequenced using an Illumina HiSeq 2500. TCRdb took the public reads, trimmed them with fastp at Q25, ran MiXCR for clone calling and kept in-frame beta chains. Rows matching on CDR3 protein sequence are summarized as one entry with the most common DNA and genes. The sample table contains roughly 300,000 distinct CDR3 sequences; only one count was recorded for about 8.3% of them. The ten most abundant clones make up approximately 18% of the sample. This sample's treatment or condition label indicates: live attenuated yellow fever vaccine strain. This material consisted of PBMCs, taken approximately 40 days after the first yellow fever vaccination. These receptors were collected from a man younger than 30 who received the YFV17D yellow fever vaccine.

This clonotype was seen many times. The V gene is TRBV7-2, the J gene TRBJ2-3; 7 bases fit TRBD2. With 0 bases clipped from V and 4 bases from J, the junction kept 4 bases outside the gene matches. Per germline, CDR1 SGHTA and CDR2 FQGNSA. The length of the CDR3 is 15 residues. CDR3 sequence (DNA): TGTGCCAGCAGCTTAGCCGGGGGGAGGGCAGATACGCAGTATTTT. Its protein product is CASSLAGGRADTQYF.

There are many counts of this clonotype. CDR3 bases: TGTGCCAGCAGCTTAATGGGACAGGGAGCCGGGACCCAGTACTTC. Translation: CASSLMGQGAGTQYF. The rearrangement uses TRBV7-3 and TRBJ2-5, with TRBD1 matching 9 bases. The trim removed 1 base at V and 7 bases at J, leaving 7 bases unmatched. CDR3 length: 15 residues. From germline, CDR1 is SGHTA and CDR2 FQGTGA.

Only a few counts were recorded for this clonotype. The rearrangement links TRBV6-5 to TRBJ2-3, with D tentatively TRBD1 or TRBD2 (6 bases each). The CDR3 contains 17 residues. The V end was cut by 5 bases, the J end by 4 bases, with 22 bases between. Germline lookup yields CDR1 MNHEY and CDR2 SVGAGI. CDR3 sequence: CASSLRGPGQGPDTQYF. Written as DNA, the CDR3 is TGTGCCAGCAGTCTACGGGGGCCCGGGCAGGGGCCAGATACGCAGTATTTT.

This clonotype was picked up a small number of times. This chain joins TRBV4-3 and TRBJ1-1; no reliable D call. Germline V CDR1 and CDR2: LGHNA, YSLEER. V was clipped by 6 bases and J by 5 bases, with 13 bases between them. The CDR3 contains 13 residues. CDR3 DNA sequence: TGCGCCAGCAGTGCGGTGGGTCTGACTGAAGCTTTCTTT. This translates into CASSAVGLTEAFF.

This clonotype was recorded a few times. The rearrangement uses TRBV10-3 and TRBJ2-7; 10 nucleotides agree with TRBD1. The CDR3 is 15 residues long. The V segment lost 10 bases and the J segment 1 base; nucleotides outside the gene matches: 10. Germline V gene data show CDR1 as ENHRY and CDR2 as SYGVKD. CDR3: CATRLAGQGSYEQYF. For the CDR3, the DNA is TGTGCCACCCGCCTCGCGGGACAGGGGTCCTACGAGCAGTACTTC.

At least ten counts were recorded for this clonotype. The genes are TRBV7-2 and TRBJ2-3, with D possibly being TRBD1 or TRBD2 (6 bases each). Germline lookup yields CDR1 SGHTA and CDR2 FQGNSA. The CDR3 totals 13 residues. V lost 7 bases and J lost 6, with 14 bases in between. Here the CDR3 DNA reads TGTGCCAGCACCACACCGGGGGCGGATACGCAGTATTTT. It yields the protein CASTTPGADTQYF.

Ten or more counts support this clonotype. The rearrangement joins TRBV4-1 to TRBJ2-1; a weak D match, TRBD2 (5 bases). This CDR3 contains 15 residues. CDR1 and CDR2 from the germline V gene are MGHRA and YSYEKL. Trimming cost V 0 bases and J 10 bases, with 16 bases left between them. CDR3: CASSQDMSEGGEQFF. The CDR3 region has the DNA TGCGCCAGCAGCCAAGACATGAGTGAGGGCGGGGAGCAGTTCTTC.

V usage is TRBV7-2 and J usage is TRBJ1-5; D not resolved. The length of the CDR3 is 16 residues. CDR1 and CDR2 from the germline V gene are SGHTA and FQGNSA. Trimming stripped 1 base from V and 0 bases from J, with 10 bases between. The CDR3 loop reads CASSLVGGPSNQPQHF. CDR3 DNA sequence: TGTGCCAGCAGCTTAGTAGGAGGGCCTAGCAATCAGCCCCAGCATTTT.

Here the CDR3 reads CASSTYSGGTYNEQFF. CDR3 nucleotide sequence: TGTGCCAGCAGCACGTATAGCGGGGGGACTTACAATGAGCAGTTCTTC. The chain employs TRBV7-9 and TRBJ2-1; TRBD2 aligns across 10 bases. V trimming: 5 bases; J trimming: 4 bases; junction bases outside the gene matches: 8. This CDR3 has 16 residues. Germline V gives CDR1 SEHNR, CDR2 FQNEAQ (reference sequence).

There are a few counts of this clonotype. The V call is TRBV7-2, the J call TRBJ2-1; 8 bases line up with TRBD1. Looked up from germline, CDR1 is SGHTA and CDR2 is FQGNSA. The CDR3 sequence is 14 residues long. The V segment lost 6 bases and the J segment 8 bases; nucleotides outside the gene matches: 9. The CDR3 protein is CASSPGGSNHEQFF. CDR3 coding DNA: TGTGCCAGCAGTCCAGGGGGCTCTAACCATGAGCAGTTCTTC.

The sample holds a few counts of this clonotype. The chain uses TRBV11-3 and TRBJ2-2; the match to TRBD2 covers 11 bases. This CDR3 has 16 residues. After removal of 3 bases from V and 5 bases from J, the junction contained 5 bases not matched to a gene. Germline CDR1 reads SGHNT; CDR2 reads YENEEA. The CDR3 DNA sequence: TGTGCCAGCAGCTTCCCTAGCGGGGGGAAGACCGGGGAGCTGTTTTTT. It codes for CASSFPSGGKTGELFF.

V gene TRBV7-8 combines with J gene TRBJ1-5, with D tentatively TRBD1 (5 bases). V lost 2 bases and J lost 6, with 20 bases in between. This CDR3 contains 17 residues. From germline, CDR1 is SGHVS and CDR2 FQNEAQ. CDR3 region: CASSLIHQGRRFQPQHF. In DNA form, the CDR3 reads TGTGCCAGCAGCTTAATTCACCAGGGTAGACGTTTTCAGCCCCAGCATTTT.